Shown below are 23 T cell receptor beta chains from a single sample sequenced in a study of T cell repertoires in cytomegalovirus infection. TCRdb processed the reads anew with MiXCR; each CDR3 protein has one entry. Here the sample spans roughly 120,000 distinct CDR3 sequences, roughly a third being singletons. Their antigen targets remain unknown. The sample in question was CD8+ T cells from cultured PBMCs, obtained from culture after CMV antigen stimulation. The receptors shown here come from a human donor in good health (CMV status not recorded). Some clones in this sample may be carry-over from other donors' samples.

The chain joins TRBV12-3 or TRBV12-4 to TRBJ1-1; 7 bases are a match to TRBD1. Losses at the gene ends were 4 bases for V and 0 bases for J; bases not matched to a gene: 11. The CDR3 consists of 17 residues. Here the CDR3 DNA reads TGTGCCAGCAGTTCTGATACAGACAGGGCCTTGAACACTGAAGCTTTCTTT. This sequence encodes CASSSDTDRALNTEAFF.

This clonotype was seen a few times. The genes are TRBV7-9 and TRBJ2-7; 7 bases align to TRBD1. Germline assignment: CDR1 SEHNR and CDR2 FQNEAQ (reference sequence). V lost 4 bases to trimming and J lost 3 bases; unmatched junction nucleotides: 3. The CDR3 has 13 amino acids. Written as DNA, the CDR3 is TGTGCCAGCAGCTGGGACAGAGTCTACGAGCAGTACTTC. Its translation: CASSWDRVYEQYF.

The CDR3 spells CASSLKTGTAYEQYF. The CDR3 bases are TGCGCCAGCAGCCTTAAAACCGGGACAGCCTACGAGCAGTACTTC. The chain joins TRBV4-1 to TRBJ2-7, with 7 bases fitting TRBD1. Germline CDR1 is MGHRA and CDR2 is YSYEKL. This CDR3 contains 15 residues. V was pared by 4 bases and J by 2 bases, with 8 bases of the junction left unmatched.

This clonotype was seen a few times. The CDR3 DNA sequence: TGTGCCAGCCGTAGCGGAACAGATGGCTACACCTTC. Protein: CASRSGTDGYTF. The V call is TRBV2, the J call TRBJ1-2; no definite D call. CDR1 is SNHLY, CDR2 FYNNEI, per germline. Trimming cost V 8 bases and J 6 bases, with 13 bases left between them. CDR3 length: 12 amino acids. The whole variable domain, filled in from reference TRBV2 and TRBJ1-2, reads EPEVTQTPSHQVTQMGQEVILRCVPISNHLYFYWYRQILGQKVEFLVSFYNNEISEKSEIFDDQFSVERPDGSNFTLKIRSTKLEDSAMYFCASRSGTDGYTFGSGTRLTVV.

The chain carries TRBV7-3 and TRBJ2-4; D gene unclear. This CDR3 has 15 amino acids. Looked up from germline, CDR1 is SGHTA and CDR2 is FQGTGA. Trimming took off 1 base at V and 8 bases at J, with 15 bases between the two ends. CDR3 loop: CASSLMWAQRDIQYF. The CDR3 DNA reads as TGTGCCAGCAGCTTAATGTGGGCCCAAAGGGACATTCAGTACTTC.

The chain links TRBV7-9 to TRBJ2-1; TRBD2 matches at 10 bases. The CDR3 is 15 residues long. Germline CDR1 and CDR2: SEHNR and FQNEAQ (reference sequence). The J segment lost 2 bases and the V segment lost 4 bases, leaving 2 bases of the junction unmatched. This CDR3 reads CASSSTSGAYNEQFF. The CDR3 DNA is TGTGCCAGCAGCTCCACTAGCGGGGCCTACAATGAGCAGTTCTTC.

V is TRBV5-6 and J is TRBJ1-1; D ambiguous. Germline-derived CDR1 and CDR2 are SGHDT and YYEEEE. V was pared by 1 base and J by 0 bases, with 10 bases between. The CDR3 totals 15 residues. CDR3 region: CASSLSQTMNTEAFF. CDR3 in DNA: TGTGCCAGCAGCTTGAGTCAGACCATGAACACTGAAGCTTTCTTT.

This clonotype has only one observation. The rearrangement uses TRBV11-2 and TRBJ2-7, with D perhaps TRBD2 (6 bases). This CDR3 is 14 amino acids long. Deletions cut 4 bases from V and 5 bases from J, with 15 bases between. Looked up from germline, CDR1 is SGHAT and CDR2 is FQNNGV. CDR3 sequence: CASSYHIPGDEQYF. The CDR3 bases are TGTGCCAGCAGCTATCATATCCCGGGGGACGAGCAGTACTTC.

This clonotype turned up a few times. V usage is TRBV3-1 and J usage is TRBJ1-5, with a weak D call TRBD1 (6 bases). This CDR3 contains 17 residues. V was clipped by 0 bases and J by 3 bases, with 15 bases between them. CDR1 LGHDT and CDR2 YNNKEL come from the germline V gene (reference sequence). As DNA, the CDR3 is TGTGCCAGCAGCCAAGAAAAACCAGGGGTCCCCAATCAGCCCCAGCATTTT. Translating gives CASSQEKPGVPNQPQHF. Drawing the rest from reference TRBV3-1 and TRBJ1-5, the complete variable domain is DTAVSQTPKYLVTQMGNDKSIKCEQNLGHDTMYWYKQDSKKFLKIMFSYNNKELIINETVPNRFSPKSPDKAHLNLHINSLELGDSAVYFCASSQEKPGVPNQPQHFGDGTRLSIL.

The V gene is TRBV7-9, the J gene TRBJ1-5, with D possibly matching TRBD1 (5 bases). Germline V gene lookup returns CDR1 SEHNR and CDR2 FQNEAQ (reference sequence). Trimming shortened V by 5 bases and J by 0 bases, and 20 bases separated the two germline ends. The CDR3 loop spans 18 amino acids. In DNA, the CDR3 is TGTGCCAGCAGCCACCGGGACTACCATTATTATAGCAATCAGCCCCAGCATTTT. This encodes CASSHRDYHYYSNQPQHF.

A few counts support this clonotype. The rearrangement uses TRBV7-9 and TRBJ1-1, with 8 bases lining up with TRBD1. V was clipped by 6 bases and J by 0 bases; unmatched bases: 6. CDR1 and CDR2 from the germline V gene are SEHNR and FQNEAQ (reference sequence). The CDR3 is 15 residues long. The chain's CDR3 is CASRRRTGLNTEAFF. The CDR3 nucleotides are TGTGCCAGCAGACGTCGGACAGGGTTGAACACTGAAGCTTTCTTT.

V and J are TRBV28 and TRBJ1-5, with D perhaps matching TRBD1 (5 bases). Trimming cost V 2 bases and J 7 bases, with 12 bases left between them. Germline-derived CDR1 and CDR2 are MDHEN and SYDVKM. This CDR3 has 14 residues. The CDR3 DNA reads TGTGCCAGCAGTTTAGGTGTAGGGACCCAGCCCCAGCATTTT. This sequence encodes CASSLGVGTQPQHF.

There are many counts of this clonotype. The rearrangement joins TRBV7-2 to TRBJ2-5; the D gene is possibly TRBD2 (6 bases). The germline V gene encodes CDR1 SGHTA and CDR2 FQGNSA. V was shortened by 5 bases and J by 1 base, with 17 bases between the two germline ends. The CDR3 covers 16 residues. The CDR3 protein is CASSLRDGLPQETQYF. Here the CDR3 DNA reads TGTGCCAGCAGCCTACGTGACGGACTACCCCAAGAGACCCAGTACTTC.

J is TRBJ1-1 and V is TRBV28, with D unresolved. The CDR3 has 12 residues. CDR1 is MDHEN, CDR2 SYDVKM, per germline. Trimming took 8 bases from V and 5 from J, leaving 12 bases between them. Here the CDR3 reads CASGKSWTEAFF. For the CDR3, the DNA is TGTGCCAGCGGTAAATCCTGGACTGAAGCTTTCTTT.

The V gene is TRBV20-1, the J gene TRBJ1-1; D is undetermined. CDR3 length: 16 residues. Germline V CDR1 and CDR2: DFQATT, SNEGSKA (reference sequence). V was cut by 0 bases and J by 0 bases, with 14 bases left in between. Written as DNA, the CDR3 is TGCAGTGCTAGAGATGAAGAGGATGTGATGAACACTGAAGCTTTCTTT. Encoded protein: CSARDEEDVMNTEAFF.

V is TRBV7-2 and J is TRBJ2-7; no clear D gene. The CDR3 consists of 17 residues. The germline V gene encodes CDR1 SGHTA and CDR2 FQGNSA. Trimming cost V 2 bases and J 2 bases, with 19 bases left between them. This CDR3 is CASSLIGPSSRTYEQYF. The CDR3 DNA sequence: TGTGCCAGCAGCTTAATTGGGCCCTCAAGCCGGACCTACGAGCAGTACTTC.

The rearrangement joins TRBV27 to TRBJ1-1; 7 bases are shared with TRBD1. Germline values: CDR1 MNHEY, CDR2 SMNVEV (reference sequence). The CDR3 contains 16 residues. The V segment lost 4 bases and the J segment 2 bases; nucleotides outside the gene matches: 10. CDR3 DNA: TGTGCCAGCAGTTCAGACAGGGAGGGATCCAACACTGAAGCTTTCTTT. This sequence encodes CASSSDREGSNTEAFF.

In its sample, this clonotype was seen many times. The chain joins TRBV19 to TRBJ1-2; D is perhaps TRBD1 (6 bases). V lost 6 bases to trimming and J lost 3 bases, with 20 bases between them. Germline CDR1 reads LNHDA; CDR2 reads SQIVND (reference sequence). The CDR3 has 16 residues. The CDR3: CASRPGHDSGYYGYTF. CDR3 DNA: TGTGCCAGTAGACCGGGACACGACTCGGGGTACTATGGCTACACCTTC.

The chain couples TRBV6-1 to TRBJ2-2; 10 nucleotides align to TRBD2. V trimming: 2 bases; J trimming: 0 bases; junction bases outside the gene matches: 0. Germline loops: CDR1 MNHNS, CDR2 SASEGT. There are 16 residues in the CDR3. CDR3 DNA: TGTGCCAGCAGTGAACTAGCGGGGGCGAACACCGGGGAGCTGTTTTTT. This sequence encodes CASSELAGANTGELFF.

In nucleotides, the CDR3 is TGTGCCAGCAGTGTGGGACAGGGAAGTTGGGTCAATGAGCAGTTCTTC. Its protein product is CASSVGQGSWVNEQFF. V and J are TRBV12-3 or TRBV12-4 and TRBJ2-1, with 9 nucleotides matching TRBD1. V lost 5 bases and J lost 6; bases outside the gene matches: 11. This CDR3 is 16 amino acids long.

This clonotype occurred once. This chain uses TRBV27 with TRBJ2-2; TRBD2 aligns across 11 bases. CDR1 MNHEY and CDR2 SMNVEV come from the germline V gene (reference sequence). J was trimmed by 6 bases and V by 8 bases; bases with no gene match: 11. The CDR3 loop spans 16 amino acids. CDR3 nucleotides: TGTGCCAGCGCAGAACACTTAGCGGGGGGGCCCGGGGAGCTGTTTTTT. This gives the protein CASAEHLAGGPGELFF.

The chain recombines TRBV4-1 with TRBJ1-5; TRBD1 agrees at 8 bases. CDR1 MGHRA and CDR2 YSYEKL come from the germline V gene. The junction had 4 bases not matched to a gene; V was cut back by 1 base and J by 2 bases. CDR3 length: 16 residues. CDR3 region: CASSQVGQGGNQPQHF. The CDR3 nucleotides read TGCGCCAGCAGCCAAGTTGGACAGGGAGGCAATCAGCCCCAGCATTTT.

The chain has TRBV12-3 or TRBV12-4 and TRBJ2-6, with TRBD1 identical over 7 bases. The CDR3 is 19 amino acids. The ends lost 6 bases at V and 0 bases at J; junction bases unmatched: 14. CDR3 sequence (DNA): TGTGCCAGCAGCTTCAACAACCGGGACAGATACTCTGGGGCCAACGTCCTGACTTTC. It encodes CASSFNNRDRYSGANVLTF.